This T cell receptor beta chain derives from a study of post-analysis software for immune sequencing data (dated by TCRdb to the mid-2010s). A note on the overall study: The recorded disease courses included relapsing-remitting, secondary progressive and progressive-relapsing multiple sclerosis, and some patients had no subtype annotation. Patient repertoires were compared against roughly 12 previously published healthy control repertoires from donors aged about 6 to 26 years. A subset of samples was prepared in parallel using single-end sample barcoding, then pooled and co-amplified after Illumina adapter ligation.

This clonotype was seen only a few times. Its antigen specificity is not known. There are no base qualities to consult, and no much larger clone falls within one base. Libraries were made using PCR. Sequencer: Illumina HiSeq 2500. Unique molecular identifiers were incorporated into TCR beta cDNA libraries to reduce PCR and sequencing biases. Every 1 to 10 million input T cells yielded 500,000 or so cDNA molecules, meaning each molecule approximated one T cell. Patient libraries were prepared and sequenced with the same protocol used for the earlier healthy control dataset. Samples belonging to the same batch were prepared together, multiplexed and sequenced on a shared HiSeq lane. The published analysis was carried out like this. MIGEC was used to process the raw barcoded reads, and molecular identifier groups with only a single read were discarded before consensus assembly and CDR3 extraction. Clonotype tables were post-analysed with VDJtools, normalizing diversity by down-sampling all datasets to the smallest sample size. To correct batch-related cross-sample contamination, repertoire overlap clustering matched CDR3 amino acid sequences but not nucleotide sequences. TCRdb passed the public sequencing reads through fastp at Q25 and MiXCR, retaining productive beta sequences. CDR3 protein sequences are deduplicated, and each keeps its most common genes and DNA. TCRdb, rather than the study authors, made the V and J calls. The sample yields hundreds of thousands of distinct CDR3 sequences; roughly 40% were counted once. About 1.5% of the sample belongs to the ten largest clones.

From the germline V gene, CDR1 is SGHDT and CDR2 is YYEEEE. V gives up 3 bases and J gives up 8 bases, and the segment between their germline ends measures 11 bases. Spanning cysteine to phenylalanine, the CDR3 consists of 12 amino acids. Solely the CDR3 DNA is kept, with 36 bases framed from the first base. Paper-wide results and their limitations: Multiple sclerosis patients had significantly lower normalized Chao1 diversity than controls, a result that suggests substantial peripheral T-cell clonal expansion. Strong co-clustering of samples prepared in the same batch was shown by direct clustering with F measure, prompting a batch-effect correction. Roughly 5 TRBV segments, including TRBV5-6, TRBV5-1 and TRBV20-1, were significantly more frequent in patients than controls. The multiple sclerosis patient group was slightly younger than the control group.

To demonstrate the VDJtools post-analysis software, TCR beta repertoires were profiled from the peripheral blood of about 13 young patients with multiple sclerosis. The patients with multiple sclerosis were children and adolescents between about 6 and 16 years of age. The rearranged chain carries TRBV5-6 and TRBJ1-2, with a tentative D gene TRBD1 over 5 matching bases. Source material: blood. The TCR comes from a girl aged 5-17 years with multiple sclerosis. The nucleotide sequence is TGTGCCAGCAGCTCCCAGGGTAGGGGCTACACCTTC. Its translation is CASSSQGRGYTF. With the portions outside the CDR3 filled from the reference TRBV5-6 and TRBJ1-2 genes, the complete variable region becomes DAGVTQSPTHLIKTRGQQVTLRCSPKSGHDTVSWYQQALGQGPQFIFQYYEEEERQRGNFPDRFSGHQFPNYSSELNVNALLLGDSALYLCASSSQGRGYTFGSGTRLTVV.